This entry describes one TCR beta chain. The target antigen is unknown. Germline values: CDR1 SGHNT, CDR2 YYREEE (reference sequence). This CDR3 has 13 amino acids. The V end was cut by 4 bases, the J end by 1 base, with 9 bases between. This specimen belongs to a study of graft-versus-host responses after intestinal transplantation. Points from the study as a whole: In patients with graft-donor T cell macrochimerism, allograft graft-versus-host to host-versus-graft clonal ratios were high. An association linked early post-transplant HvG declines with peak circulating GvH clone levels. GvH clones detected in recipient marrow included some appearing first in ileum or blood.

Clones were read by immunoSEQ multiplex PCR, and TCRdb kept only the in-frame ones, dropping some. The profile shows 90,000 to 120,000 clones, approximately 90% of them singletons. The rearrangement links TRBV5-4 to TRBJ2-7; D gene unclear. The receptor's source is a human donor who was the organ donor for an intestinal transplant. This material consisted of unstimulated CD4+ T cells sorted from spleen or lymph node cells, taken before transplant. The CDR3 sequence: CASSRTESYEQYF. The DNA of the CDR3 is TGTGCCAGCAGCCGGACGGAATCCTACGAGCAGTACTTC.